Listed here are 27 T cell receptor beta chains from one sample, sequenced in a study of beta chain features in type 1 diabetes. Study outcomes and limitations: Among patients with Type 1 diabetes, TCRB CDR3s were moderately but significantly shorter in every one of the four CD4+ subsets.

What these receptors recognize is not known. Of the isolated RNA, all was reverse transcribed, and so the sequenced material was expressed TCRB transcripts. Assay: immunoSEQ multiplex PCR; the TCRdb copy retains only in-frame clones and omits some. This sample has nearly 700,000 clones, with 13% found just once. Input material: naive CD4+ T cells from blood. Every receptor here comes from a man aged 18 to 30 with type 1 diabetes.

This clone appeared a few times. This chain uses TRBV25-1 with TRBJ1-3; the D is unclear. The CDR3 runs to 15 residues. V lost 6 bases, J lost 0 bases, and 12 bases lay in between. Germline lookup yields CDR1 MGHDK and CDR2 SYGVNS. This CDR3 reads CASSRTVSSGNTIYF. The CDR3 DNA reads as TGTGCCAGCAGCCGGACCGTAAGCTCTGGAAACACCATATATTTT.

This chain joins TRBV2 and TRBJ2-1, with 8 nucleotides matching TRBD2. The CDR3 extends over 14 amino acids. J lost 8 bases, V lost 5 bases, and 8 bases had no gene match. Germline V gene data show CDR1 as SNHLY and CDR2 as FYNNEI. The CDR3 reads CASSRTGGLYEQFF. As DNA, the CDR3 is TGTGCCAGCAGTAGAACGGGGGGGCTTTATGAGCAGTTCTTC.

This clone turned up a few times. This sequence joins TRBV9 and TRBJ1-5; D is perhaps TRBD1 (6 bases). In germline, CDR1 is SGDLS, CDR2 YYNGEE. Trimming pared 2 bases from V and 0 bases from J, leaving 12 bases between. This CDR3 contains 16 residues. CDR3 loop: CASSVGGTYSNQPQHF. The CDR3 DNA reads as TGTGCCAGCAGCGTGGGGGGCACCTATAGCAATCAGCCCCAGCATTTT.

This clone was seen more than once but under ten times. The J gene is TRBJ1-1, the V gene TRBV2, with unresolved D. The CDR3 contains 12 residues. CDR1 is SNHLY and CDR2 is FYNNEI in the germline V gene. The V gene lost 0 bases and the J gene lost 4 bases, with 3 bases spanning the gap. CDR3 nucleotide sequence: TGTGCCAGCAGTGAAGCCGCCACTGAAGCTTTCTTT. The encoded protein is CASSEAATEAFF.

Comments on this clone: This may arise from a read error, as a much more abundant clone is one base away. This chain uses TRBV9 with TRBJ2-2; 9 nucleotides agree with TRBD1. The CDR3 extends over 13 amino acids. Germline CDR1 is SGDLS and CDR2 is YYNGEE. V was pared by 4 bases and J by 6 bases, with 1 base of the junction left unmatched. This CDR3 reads CASSRQGAGELFF. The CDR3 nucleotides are TGTGCCAGCAGCCGACAGGGGGCCGGGGAGCTGTTTTTT.

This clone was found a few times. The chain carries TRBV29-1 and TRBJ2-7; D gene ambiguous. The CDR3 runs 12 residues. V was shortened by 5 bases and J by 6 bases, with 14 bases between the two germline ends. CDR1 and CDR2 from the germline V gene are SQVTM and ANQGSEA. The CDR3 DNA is TGCAGCGTTCTTCTGGTTAAATCCGAGCAGTACTTC. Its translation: CSVLLVKSEQYF.

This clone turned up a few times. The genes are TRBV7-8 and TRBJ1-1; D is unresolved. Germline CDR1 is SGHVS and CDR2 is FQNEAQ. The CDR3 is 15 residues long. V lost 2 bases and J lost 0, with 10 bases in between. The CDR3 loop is CASSLMSSLNTEAFF. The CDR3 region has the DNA TGTGCCAGCAGCTTAATGAGCAGCTTGAACACTGAAGCTTTCTTT.

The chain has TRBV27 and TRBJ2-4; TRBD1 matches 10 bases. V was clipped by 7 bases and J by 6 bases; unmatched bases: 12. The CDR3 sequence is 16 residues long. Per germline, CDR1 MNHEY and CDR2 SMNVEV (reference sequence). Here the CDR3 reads CASTPEPGQGLNIQYF. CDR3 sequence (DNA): TGTGCCAGCACCCCTGAACCGGGACAGGGGTTAAACATTCAGTACTTC.

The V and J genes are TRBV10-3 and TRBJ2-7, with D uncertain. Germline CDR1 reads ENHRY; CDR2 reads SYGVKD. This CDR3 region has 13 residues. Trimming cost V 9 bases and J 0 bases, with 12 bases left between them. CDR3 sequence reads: CAIWAGHSYEQYF. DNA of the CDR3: TGTGCCATTTGGGCAGGCCACTCCTACGAGCAGTACTTC.

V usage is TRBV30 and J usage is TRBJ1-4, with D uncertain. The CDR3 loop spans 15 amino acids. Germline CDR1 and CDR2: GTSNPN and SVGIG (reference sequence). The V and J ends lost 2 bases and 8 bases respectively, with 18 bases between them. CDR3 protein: CAWSRQELLSEKLFF. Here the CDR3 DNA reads TGTGCCTGGAGTAGGCAGGAGTTATTGTCGGAAAAACTGTTTTTT.

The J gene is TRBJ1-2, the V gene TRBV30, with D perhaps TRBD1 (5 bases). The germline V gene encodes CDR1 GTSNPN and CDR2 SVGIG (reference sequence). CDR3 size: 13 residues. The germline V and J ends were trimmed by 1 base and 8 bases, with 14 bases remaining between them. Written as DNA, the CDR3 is TGTGCCTGGAGTGGGGACCCCTCCGTAGGCTACACCTTC. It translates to CAWSGDPSVGYTF.

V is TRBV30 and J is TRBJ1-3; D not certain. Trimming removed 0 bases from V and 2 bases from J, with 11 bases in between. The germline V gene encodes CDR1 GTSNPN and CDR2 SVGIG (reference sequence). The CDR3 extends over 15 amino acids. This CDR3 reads CAWSVHNGAGNTIYF. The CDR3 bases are TGTGCCTGGAGTGTACACAACGGAGCTGGAAACACCATATATTTT.

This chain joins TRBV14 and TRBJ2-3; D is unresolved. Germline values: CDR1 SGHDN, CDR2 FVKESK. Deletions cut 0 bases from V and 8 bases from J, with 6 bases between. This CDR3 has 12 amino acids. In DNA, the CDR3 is TGTGCCAGCAGCCAAGACTCTGCTACGCAGTATTTT. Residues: CASSQDSATQYF.

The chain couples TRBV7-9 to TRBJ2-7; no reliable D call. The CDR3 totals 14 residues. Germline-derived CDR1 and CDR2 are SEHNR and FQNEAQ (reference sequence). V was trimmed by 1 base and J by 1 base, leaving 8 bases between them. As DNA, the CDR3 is TGTGCCAGCAGCTTAGGGGCAGCATCCTACGAGCAGTACTTC. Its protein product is CASSLGAASYEQYF.

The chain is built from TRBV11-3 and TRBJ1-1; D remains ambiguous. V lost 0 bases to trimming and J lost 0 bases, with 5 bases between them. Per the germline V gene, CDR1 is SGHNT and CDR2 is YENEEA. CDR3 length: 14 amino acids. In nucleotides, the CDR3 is TGTGCCAGCAGCTTAGATGGCTTGAACACTGAAGCTTTCTTT. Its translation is CASSLDGLNTEAFF.

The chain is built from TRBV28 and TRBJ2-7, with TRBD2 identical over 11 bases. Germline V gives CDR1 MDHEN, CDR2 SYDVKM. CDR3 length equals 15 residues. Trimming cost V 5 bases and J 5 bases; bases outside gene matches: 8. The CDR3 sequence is CASSAPGLAVDEQYF. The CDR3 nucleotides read TGTGCCAGCAGTGCCCCGGGACTAGCGGTAGACGAGCAGTACTTC.

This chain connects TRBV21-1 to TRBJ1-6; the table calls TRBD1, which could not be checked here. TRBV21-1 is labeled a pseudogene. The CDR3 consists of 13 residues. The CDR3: CASSNSPNPPLHF. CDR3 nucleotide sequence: TGTGCCAGCAGCAACAGTCCAAATCCACCCCTCCACTTT.

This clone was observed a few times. CDR3 sequence reads: CASSLGGTGINEQFF. The CDR3 DNA follows: TGCGCCAGCAGCTTAGGTGGTACAGGGATCAATGAGCAGTTCTTC. The V call is TRBV5-1, the J call TRBJ2-1; TRBD1 might be the D (6 bases). V lost 2 bases to trimming and J lost 6 bases, with 15 bases between them. This CDR3 region has 15 residues. The germline gives CDR1 SGHRS, CDR2 YFSETQ.

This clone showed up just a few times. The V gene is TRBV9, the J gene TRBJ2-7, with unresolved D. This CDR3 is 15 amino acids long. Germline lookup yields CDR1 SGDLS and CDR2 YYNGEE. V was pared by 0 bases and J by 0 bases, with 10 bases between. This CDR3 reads CASSVGQESSYEQYF. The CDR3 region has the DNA TGTGCCAGCAGCGTAGGGCAGGAGAGCTCCTACGAGCAGTACTTC.

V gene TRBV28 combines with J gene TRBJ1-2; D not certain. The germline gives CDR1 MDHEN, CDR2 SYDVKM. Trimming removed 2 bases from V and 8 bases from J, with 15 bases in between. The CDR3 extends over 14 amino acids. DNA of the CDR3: TGTGCCAGCAGTTTAAGTTACATGGCCACGGGCTACACCTTC. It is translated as CASSLSYMATGYTF.

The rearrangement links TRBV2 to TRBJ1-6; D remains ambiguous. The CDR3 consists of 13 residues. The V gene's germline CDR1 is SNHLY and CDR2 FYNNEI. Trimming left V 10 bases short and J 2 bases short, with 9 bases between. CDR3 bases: TGTGCCACCCATACTACCTATAATTCACCCCTCCACTTT. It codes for CATHTTYNSPLHF.

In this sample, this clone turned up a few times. The CDR3 region is CASSGTGNYGYTF. CDR3 nucleotides: TGTGCCAGCAGCGGGACAGGGAACTATGGCTACACCTTC. The J gene is TRBJ1-2, the V gene TRBV6-6; TRBD1 matches 9 bases. Trimming at V came to 6 bases and at J to 2 bases, leaving 1 base not matched to a gene. The CDR3 extends over 13 amino acids. Germline CDR1 and CDR2: MNHNY and SVGAGI (reference sequence).

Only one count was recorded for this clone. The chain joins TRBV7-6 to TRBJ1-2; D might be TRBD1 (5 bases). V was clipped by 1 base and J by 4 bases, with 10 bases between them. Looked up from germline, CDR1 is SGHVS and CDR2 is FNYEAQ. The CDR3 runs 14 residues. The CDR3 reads CASSLGQGGYGYTF. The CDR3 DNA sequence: TGTGCCAGCAGCTTAGGGCAGGGAGGCTATGGCTACACCTTC.

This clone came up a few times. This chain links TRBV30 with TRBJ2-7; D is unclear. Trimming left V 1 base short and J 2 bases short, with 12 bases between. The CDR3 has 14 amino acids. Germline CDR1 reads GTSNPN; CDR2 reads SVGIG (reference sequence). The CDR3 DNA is TGTGCCTGGAGTGCCATGTCCGGTCCCTACGAGCAGTACTTC. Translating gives CAWSAMSGPYEQYF.

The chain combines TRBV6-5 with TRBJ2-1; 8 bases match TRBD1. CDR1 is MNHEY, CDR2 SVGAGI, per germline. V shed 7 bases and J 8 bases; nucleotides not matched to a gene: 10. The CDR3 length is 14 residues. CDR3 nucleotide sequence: TGTGCCAGCAATACAGGGGGTGTTCGCGATGAGCAGTTCTTC. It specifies CASNTGGVRDEQFF.

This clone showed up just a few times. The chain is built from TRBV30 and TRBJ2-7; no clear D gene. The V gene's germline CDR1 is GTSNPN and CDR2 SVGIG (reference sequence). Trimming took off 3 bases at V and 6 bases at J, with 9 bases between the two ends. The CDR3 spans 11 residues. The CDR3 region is CAWSRRSEQYF. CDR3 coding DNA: TGTGCCTGGAGCCGGAGAAGCGAGCAGTACTTC.

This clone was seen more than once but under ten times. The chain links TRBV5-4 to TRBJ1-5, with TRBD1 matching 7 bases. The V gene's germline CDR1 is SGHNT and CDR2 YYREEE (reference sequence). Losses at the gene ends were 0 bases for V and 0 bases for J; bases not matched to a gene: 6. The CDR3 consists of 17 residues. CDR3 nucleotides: TGTGCCAGCAGCTTGGGGGGGACAGCTACTAGCAATCAGCCCCAGCATTTT. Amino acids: CASSLGGTATSNQPQHF.